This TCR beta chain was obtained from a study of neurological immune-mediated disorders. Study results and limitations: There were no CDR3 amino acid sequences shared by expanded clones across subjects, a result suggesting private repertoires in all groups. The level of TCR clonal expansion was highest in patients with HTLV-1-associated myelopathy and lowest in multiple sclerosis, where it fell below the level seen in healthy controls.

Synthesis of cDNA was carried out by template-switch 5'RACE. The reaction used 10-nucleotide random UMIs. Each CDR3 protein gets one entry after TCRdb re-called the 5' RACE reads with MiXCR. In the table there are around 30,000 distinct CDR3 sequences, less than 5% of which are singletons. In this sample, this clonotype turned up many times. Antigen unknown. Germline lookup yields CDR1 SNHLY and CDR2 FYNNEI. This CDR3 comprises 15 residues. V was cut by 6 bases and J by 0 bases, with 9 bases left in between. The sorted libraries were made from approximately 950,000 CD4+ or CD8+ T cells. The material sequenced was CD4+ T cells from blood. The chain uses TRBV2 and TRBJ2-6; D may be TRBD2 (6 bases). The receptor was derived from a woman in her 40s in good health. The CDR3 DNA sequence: TGTGCCAGCAGATACGGGAGCTCTGGGGCCAACGTCCTGACTTTC. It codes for CASRYGSSGANVLTF.